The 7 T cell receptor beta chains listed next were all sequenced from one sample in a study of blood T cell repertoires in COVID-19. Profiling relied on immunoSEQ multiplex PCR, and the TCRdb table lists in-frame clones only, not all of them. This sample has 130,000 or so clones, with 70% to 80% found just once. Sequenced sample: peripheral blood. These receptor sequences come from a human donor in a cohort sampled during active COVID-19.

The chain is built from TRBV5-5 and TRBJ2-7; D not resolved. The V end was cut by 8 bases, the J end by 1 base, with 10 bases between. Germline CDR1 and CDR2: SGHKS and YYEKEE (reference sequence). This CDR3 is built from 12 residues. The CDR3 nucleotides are TGTGCCAGAAGACACCGTTCCTACGAGCAGTACTTC. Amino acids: CARRHRSYEQYF. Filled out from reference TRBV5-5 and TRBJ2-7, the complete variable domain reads DAGVTQSPTHLIKTRGQQVTLRCSPISGHKSVSWYQQVLGQGPQFIFQYYEKEERGRGNFPDRFSARQFPNYSSELNVNALLLGDSALYLCARRHRSYEQYFGPGTRLTVT.

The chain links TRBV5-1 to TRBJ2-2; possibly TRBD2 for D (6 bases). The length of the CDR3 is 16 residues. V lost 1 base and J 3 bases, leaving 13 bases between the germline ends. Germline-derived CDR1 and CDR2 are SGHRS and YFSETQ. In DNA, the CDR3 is TGCGCCAGCAGCTTGCGCGTCGGGAGCTACACCGGGGAGCTGTTTTTT. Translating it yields CASSLRVGSYTGELFF.

This CDR3 is CASSLGGIRNTIYF. Here the CDR3 DNA reads TGTGCCAGCAGCTTAGGAGGGATCAGAAACACCATATATTTT. The chain links TRBV7-9 to TRBJ1-3; no reliable D call. Germline lookup yields CDR1 SEHNR and CDR2 FQNEAQ (reference sequence). Trimming pared 1 base from V and 5 bases from J, leaving 9 bases between. The CDR3 loop spans 14 amino acids. Looking up the rest from reference TRBV7-9 and TRBJ1-3 gives the full variable domain: DTGVSQNPRHKITKRGQNVTFRCDPISEHNRLYWYRQTLGQGPEFLTYFQNEAQLEKSRLLSDRFSAERPKGSFSTLEIQRTEQGDSAMYLCASSLGGIRNTIYFGEGSWLTVV.

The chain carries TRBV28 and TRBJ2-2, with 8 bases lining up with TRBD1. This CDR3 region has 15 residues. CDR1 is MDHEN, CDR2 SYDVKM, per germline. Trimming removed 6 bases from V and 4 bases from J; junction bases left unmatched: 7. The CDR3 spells CASRSGQGGTGELFF. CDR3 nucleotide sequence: TGTGCCAGCAGATCCGGACAGGGAGGCACCGGGGAGCTGTTTTTT. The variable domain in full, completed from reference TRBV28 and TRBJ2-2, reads DVKVTQSSRYLVKRTGEKVFLECVQDMDHENMFWYRQDPGLGLRLIYFSYDVKMKEKGDIPEGYSVSREKKERFSLILESASTNQTSMYLCASRSGQGGTGELFFGEGSRLTVL.

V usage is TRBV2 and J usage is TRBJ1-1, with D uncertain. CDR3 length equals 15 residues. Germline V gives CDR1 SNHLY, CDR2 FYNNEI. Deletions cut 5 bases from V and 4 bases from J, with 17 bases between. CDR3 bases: TGTGCCAGCAGTTATGGTTCGCGCCCGCCCACTGAAGCTTTCTTT. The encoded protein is CASSYGSRPPTEAFF.

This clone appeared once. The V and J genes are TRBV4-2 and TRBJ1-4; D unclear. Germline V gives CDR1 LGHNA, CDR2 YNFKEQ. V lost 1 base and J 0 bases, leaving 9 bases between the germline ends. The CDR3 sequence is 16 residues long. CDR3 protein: CASSQAQFATNEKLFF. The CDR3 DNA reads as TGTGCCAGCAGCCAAGCACAGTTTGCAACTAATGAAAAACTGTTTTTT.

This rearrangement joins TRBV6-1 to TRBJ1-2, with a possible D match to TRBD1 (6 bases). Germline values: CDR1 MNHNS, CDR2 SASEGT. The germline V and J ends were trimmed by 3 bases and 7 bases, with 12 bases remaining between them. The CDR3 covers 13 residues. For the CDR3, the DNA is TGTGCCAGCAGTGATACTCAGGGGTTTGGCTACACCTTC. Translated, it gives CASSDTQGFGYTF.